Listed here are 3 T cell receptor beta chains from one sample, sequenced in a study of cytomegalovirus exposure and HLA in healthy donors. Profiled with immunoSEQ multiplex PCR; TCRdb holds only in-frame clones, not every one. The table shows about 220,000 clones, with roughly 88% occurring only once. Sequencing was performed on PBMCs. The receptors stem from a woman aged 30 to 39 in good health and CMV-seropositive.

The chain couples TRBV18 to TRBJ2-7; D unresolved. The CDR3 runs 13 residues. Between the trimmed V and J ends, which lost 2 bases and 4 bases, there was a span of 9 bases. The germline gives CDR1 KGHSH, CDR2 LQKENI. Written as DNA, the CDR3 is TGTGCCAGCTCACCAGGGAACCCATACGAGCAGTACTTC. Translating gives CASSPGNPYEQYF.

The chain links TRBV9 to TRBJ2-7; TRBD2 might be the D (6 bases). V gave up 4 bases and J gave up 7 bases, with 21 bases separating them. CDR1 and CDR2 from the germline V gene are SGDLS and YYNGEE. The CDR3 has 15 amino acids. CDR3 sequence (DNA): TGTGCCAGCAGCCTAGGAGGGGCAGGGTGGGAAGAGCAGTACTTC. Translating gives CASSLGGAGWEEQYF. The whole variable domain, filled in from reference TRBV9 and TRBJ2-7, reads DSGVTQTPKHLITATGQRVTLRCSPRSGDLSVYWYQQSLDQGLQFLIQYYNGEERAKGNILERFSAQQFPDLHSELNLSSLELGDSALYFCASSLGGAGWEEQYFGPGTRLTVT.

The chain joins TRBV29-1 to TRBJ2-3; D ambiguous. V was clipped by 4 bases and J by 3 bases, with 20 bases between them. The CDR3 covers 16 residues. Germline CDR1 and CDR2: SQVTM and ANQGSEA. In DNA, the CDR3 is TGCAGCGTTGTAAAGGTACTCTTAAGGACGACAGATACGCAGTATTTT. Its protein product is CSVVKVLLRTTDTQYF.